The T cell receptor beta chain described here comes from a study of Ad26.COV2.S vaccination and SARS-CoV-2 variants. Findings and limits, study-wide: For non-spike TCRs, breadth in vaccine recipients resembled that in placebo recipients. After vaccination, reports described spike-specific CD8+ and CD4+ T cell responses as showing substantial breadth.

With regard to this clone: The antigen is not known.

The treatment here: some 20 received Ad26.COV2.S at low or high dose, single or two shots; about 5 received placebo; per-sample allocation not given. Samples were taken on day 63 after the first vaccine or placebo injection. The study used a vaccine consisting of an Ad26 vector that expressed Wuhan-strain SARS-CoV-2 spike. Clones were read by immunoSEQ multiplex PCR, and TCRdb kept only the in-frame ones, dropping some. Here the sample spans roughly 380,000 clones, around 83% being singletons. This clonotype was sampled from a person aged 18-65 years who received the Ad26.COV2.S COVID-19 vaccine or a placebo. Sequenced here: peripheral blood, sampled in a trial of Ad26.COV2.S vaccine versus placebo.

Here the CDR3 DNA reads TGTGCCAGCAGCTTAGGAGGTGACTCTGGGGCCAACGTCCTGACTTTC. This translates into CASSLGGDSGANVLTF. The chain joins TRBV11-3 to TRBJ2-6; no reliable D call. Between the trimmed V and J ends, which lost 1 base and 0 bases, there was a span of 7 bases. CDR1 and CDR2 (germline): SGHNT, YENEEA. The CDR3 is 16 amino acids.